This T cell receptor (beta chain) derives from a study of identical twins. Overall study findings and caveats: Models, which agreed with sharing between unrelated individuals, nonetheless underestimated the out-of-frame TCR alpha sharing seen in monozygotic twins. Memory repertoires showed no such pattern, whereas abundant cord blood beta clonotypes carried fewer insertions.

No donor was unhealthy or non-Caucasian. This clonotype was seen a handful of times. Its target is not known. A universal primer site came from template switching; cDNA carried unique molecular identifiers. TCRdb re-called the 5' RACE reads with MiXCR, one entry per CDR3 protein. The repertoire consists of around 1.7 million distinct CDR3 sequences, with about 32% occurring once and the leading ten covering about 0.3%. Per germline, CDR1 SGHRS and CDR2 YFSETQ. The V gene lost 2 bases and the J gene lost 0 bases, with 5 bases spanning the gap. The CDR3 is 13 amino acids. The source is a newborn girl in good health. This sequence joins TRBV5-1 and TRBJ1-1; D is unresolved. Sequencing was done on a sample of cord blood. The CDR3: CASSFNMNTEAFF. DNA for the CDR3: TGCGCCAGCAGCTTCAACATGAACACTGAAGCTTTCTTT.